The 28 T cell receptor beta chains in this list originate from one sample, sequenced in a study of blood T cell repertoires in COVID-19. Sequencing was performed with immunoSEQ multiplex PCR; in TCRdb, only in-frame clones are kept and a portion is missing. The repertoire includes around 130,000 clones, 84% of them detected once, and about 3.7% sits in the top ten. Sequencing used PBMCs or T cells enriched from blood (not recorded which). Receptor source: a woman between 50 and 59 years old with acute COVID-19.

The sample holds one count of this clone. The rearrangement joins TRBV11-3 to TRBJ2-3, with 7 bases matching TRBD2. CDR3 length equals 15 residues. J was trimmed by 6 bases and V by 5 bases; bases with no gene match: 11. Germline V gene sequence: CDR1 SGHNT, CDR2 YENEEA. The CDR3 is CASSPDSGVGDTQYF. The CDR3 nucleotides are TGTGCCAGCAGCCCAGACAGCGGGGTGGGGGATACGCAGTATTTT.

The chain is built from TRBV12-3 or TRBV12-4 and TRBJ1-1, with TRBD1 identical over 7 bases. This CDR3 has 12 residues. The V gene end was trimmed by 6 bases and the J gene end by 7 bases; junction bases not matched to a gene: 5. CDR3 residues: CASRSYRGEAFF. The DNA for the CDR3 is TGTGCCAGCAGGTCCTACAGGGGTGAAGCTTTCTTT.

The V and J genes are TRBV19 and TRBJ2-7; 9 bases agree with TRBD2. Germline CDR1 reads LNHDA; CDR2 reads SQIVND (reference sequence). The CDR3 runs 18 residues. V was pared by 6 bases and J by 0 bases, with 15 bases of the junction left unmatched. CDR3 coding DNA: TGTGCCAGTAGCCTTACTACCCCCGGGACTAGCTACTCCTACGAGCAGTACTTC. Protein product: CASSLTTPGTSYSYEQYF.

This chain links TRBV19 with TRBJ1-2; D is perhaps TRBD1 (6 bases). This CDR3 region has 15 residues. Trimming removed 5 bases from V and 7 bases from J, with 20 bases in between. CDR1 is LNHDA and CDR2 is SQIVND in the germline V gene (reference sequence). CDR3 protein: CASSSPGHRSGGYTF. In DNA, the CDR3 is TGTGCCAGTAGTTCCCCGGGACACCGTTCCGGTGGCTACACCTTC.

The CDR3 loop reads CASSVLAGPDTQYF. The CDR3 DNA is TGTGCCAGCAGCGTCTTAGCGGGACCAGATACGCAGTATTTT. This sequence joins TRBV9 and TRBJ2-3, with 8 bases identical to TRBD2. This CDR3 has 14 amino acids. Germline CDR1 is SGDLS and CDR2 is YYNGEE. V was pared by 2 bases and J by 4 bases, with 3 bases of the junction left unmatched.

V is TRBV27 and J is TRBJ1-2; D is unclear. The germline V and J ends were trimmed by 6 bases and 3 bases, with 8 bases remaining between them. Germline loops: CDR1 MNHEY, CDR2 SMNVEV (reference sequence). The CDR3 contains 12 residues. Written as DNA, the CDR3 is TGTGCCAGCAGCGGAGGGTACTATGGCTACACCTTC. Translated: CASSGGYYGYTF.

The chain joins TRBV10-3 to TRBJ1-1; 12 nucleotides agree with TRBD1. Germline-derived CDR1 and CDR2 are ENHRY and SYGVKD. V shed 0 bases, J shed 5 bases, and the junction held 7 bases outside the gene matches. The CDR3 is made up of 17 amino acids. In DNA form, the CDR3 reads TGTGCCATCAGTGAGTCTCGCGGGACAGGGGGCGAGACTGAAGCTTTCTTT. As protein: CAISESRGTGGETEAFF.

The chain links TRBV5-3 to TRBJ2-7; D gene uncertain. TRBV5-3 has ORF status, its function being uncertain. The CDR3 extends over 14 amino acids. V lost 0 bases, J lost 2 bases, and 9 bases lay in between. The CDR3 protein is CARSLAKRAYEQYF. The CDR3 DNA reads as TGTGCCAGAAGCTTGGCTAAACGAGCCTACGAGCAGTACTTC.

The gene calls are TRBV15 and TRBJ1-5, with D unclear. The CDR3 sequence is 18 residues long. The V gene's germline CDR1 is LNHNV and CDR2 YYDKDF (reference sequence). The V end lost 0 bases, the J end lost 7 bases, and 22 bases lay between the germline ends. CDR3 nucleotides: TGTGCCACCAGCAGAGATCTCCAAAGATTCGGGAAAACCCAGCCCCAGCATTTT. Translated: CATSRDLQRFGKTQPQHF.

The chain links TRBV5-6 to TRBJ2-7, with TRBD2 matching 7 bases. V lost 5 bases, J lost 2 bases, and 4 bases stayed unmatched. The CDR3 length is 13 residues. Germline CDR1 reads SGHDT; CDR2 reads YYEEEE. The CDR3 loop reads CASRAGLAYEQYF. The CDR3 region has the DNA TGTGCCAGCAGAGCTGGACTAGCCTACGAGCAGTACTTC.

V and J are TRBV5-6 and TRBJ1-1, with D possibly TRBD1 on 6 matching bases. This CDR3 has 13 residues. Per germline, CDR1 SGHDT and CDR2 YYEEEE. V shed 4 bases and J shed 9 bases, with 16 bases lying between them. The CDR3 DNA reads TGTGCCAGCAGCACACTTACAGGGATTAAAGCTTTCTTT. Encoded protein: CASSTLTGIKAFF.

Here the CDR3 reads CASSISRDTTDTQYF. The DNA for the CDR3 is TGTGCCAGTAGTATATCCCGGGACACCACAGATACGCAGTATTTT. This chain links TRBV19 with TRBJ2-3, with D possibly TRBD1 on 6 matching bases. CDR3 length equals 15 residues. Germline V gene data show CDR1 as LNHDA and CDR2 as SQIVND (reference sequence). Trimming shortened V by 2 bases and J by 2 bases, and 11 bases separated the two germline ends.

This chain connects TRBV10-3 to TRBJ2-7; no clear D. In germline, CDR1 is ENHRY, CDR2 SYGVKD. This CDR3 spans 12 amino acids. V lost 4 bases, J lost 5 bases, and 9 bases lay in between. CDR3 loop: CAISGGLHEQYF. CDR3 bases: TGTGCCATCAGTGGAGGCCTACACGAGCAGTACTTC.

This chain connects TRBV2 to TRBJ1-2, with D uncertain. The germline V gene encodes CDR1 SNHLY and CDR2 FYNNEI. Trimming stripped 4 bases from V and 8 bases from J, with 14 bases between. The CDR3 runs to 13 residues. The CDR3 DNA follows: TGTGCCAGCAGTGTGGAGAGGGCCCGGGGCTACACCTTC. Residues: CASSVERARGYTF.

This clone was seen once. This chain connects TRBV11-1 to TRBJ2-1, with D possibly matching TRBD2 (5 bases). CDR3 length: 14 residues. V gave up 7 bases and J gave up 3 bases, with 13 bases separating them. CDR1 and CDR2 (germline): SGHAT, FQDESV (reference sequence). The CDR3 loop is CASTLGAFYNEQFF. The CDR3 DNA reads TGTGCCAGCACCCTGGGAGCTTTCTACAATGAGCAGTTCTTC.

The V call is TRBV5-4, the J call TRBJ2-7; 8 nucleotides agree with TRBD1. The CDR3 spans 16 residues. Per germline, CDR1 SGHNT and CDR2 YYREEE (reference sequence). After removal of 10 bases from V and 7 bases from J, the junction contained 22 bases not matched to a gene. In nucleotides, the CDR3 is TGTGCCGTCCGACAGGGGACGAGGACTGACCCGGGGGAGCAGTACTTC. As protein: CAVRQGTRTDPGEQYF.

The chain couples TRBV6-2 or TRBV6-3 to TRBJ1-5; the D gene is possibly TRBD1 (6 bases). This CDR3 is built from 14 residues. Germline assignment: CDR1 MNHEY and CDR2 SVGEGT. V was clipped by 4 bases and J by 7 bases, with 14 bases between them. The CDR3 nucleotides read TGTGCCAGCAGTTCCCCAGGGGTATGGCAGCCCCAGCATTTT. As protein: CASSSPGVWQPQHF.

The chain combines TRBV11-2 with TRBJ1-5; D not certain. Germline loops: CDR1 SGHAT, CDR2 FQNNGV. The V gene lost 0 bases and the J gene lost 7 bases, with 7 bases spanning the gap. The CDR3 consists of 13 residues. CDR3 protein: CASSLDFGQPQHF. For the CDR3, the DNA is TGTGCCAGCAGCTTAGATTTTGGCCAGCCCCAGCATTTT.

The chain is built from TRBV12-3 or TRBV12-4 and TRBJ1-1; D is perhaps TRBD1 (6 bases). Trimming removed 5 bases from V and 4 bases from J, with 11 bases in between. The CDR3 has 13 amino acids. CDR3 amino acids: CASSGRGFTEAFF. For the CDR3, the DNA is TGTGCCAGCAGTGGAAGGGGGTTCACTGAAGCTTTCTTT.

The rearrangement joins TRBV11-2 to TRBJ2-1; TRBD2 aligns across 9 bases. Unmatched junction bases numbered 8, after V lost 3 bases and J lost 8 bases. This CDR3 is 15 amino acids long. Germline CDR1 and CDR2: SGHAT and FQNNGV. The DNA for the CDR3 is TGTGCCAGCAGCTTCTATAGCGGGAGTCAATATGAGCAGTTCTTC. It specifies CASSFYSGSQYEQFF.

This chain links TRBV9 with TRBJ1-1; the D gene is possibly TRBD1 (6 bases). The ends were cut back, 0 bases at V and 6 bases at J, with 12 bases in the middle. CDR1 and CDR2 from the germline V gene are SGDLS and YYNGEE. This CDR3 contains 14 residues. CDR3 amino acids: CASSVAGVRAEAFF. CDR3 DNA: TGTGCCAGCAGCGTAGCAGGGGTCAGGGCTGAAGCTTTCTTT. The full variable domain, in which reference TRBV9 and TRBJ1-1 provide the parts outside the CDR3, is DSGVTQTPKHLITATGQRVTLRCSPRSGDLSVYWYQQSLDQGLQFLIQYYNGEERAKGNILERFSAQQFPDLHSELNLSSLELGDSALYFCASSVAGVRAEAFFGQGTRLTVV.

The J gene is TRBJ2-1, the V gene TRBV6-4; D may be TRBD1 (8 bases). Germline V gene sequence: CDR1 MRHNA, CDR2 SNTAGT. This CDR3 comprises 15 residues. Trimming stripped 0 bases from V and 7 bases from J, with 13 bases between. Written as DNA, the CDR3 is TGTGCCAGCAGTGACTCGAACAGGGGGGGGAATGAGCAGTTCTTC. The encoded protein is CASSDSNRGGNEQFF.

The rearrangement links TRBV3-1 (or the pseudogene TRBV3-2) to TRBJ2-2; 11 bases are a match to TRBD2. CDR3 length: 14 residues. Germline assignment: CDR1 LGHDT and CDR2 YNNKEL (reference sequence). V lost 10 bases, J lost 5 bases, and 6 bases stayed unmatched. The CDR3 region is CAKTSGSMTGELFF. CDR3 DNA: TGTGCCAAAACTAGCGGGAGTATGACCGGGGAGCTGTTTTTT.

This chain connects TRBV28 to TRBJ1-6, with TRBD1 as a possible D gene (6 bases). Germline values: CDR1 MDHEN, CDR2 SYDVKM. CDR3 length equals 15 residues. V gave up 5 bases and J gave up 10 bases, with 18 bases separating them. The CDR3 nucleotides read TGTGCCAGCAGTCTACCACGGGACATTTTCTCACCCCTCCACTTT. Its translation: CASSLPRDIFSPLHF.

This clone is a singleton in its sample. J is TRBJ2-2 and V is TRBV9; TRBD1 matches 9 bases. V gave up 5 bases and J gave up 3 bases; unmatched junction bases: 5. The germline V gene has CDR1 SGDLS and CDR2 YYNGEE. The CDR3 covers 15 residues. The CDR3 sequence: CASRTGGLDTGELFF. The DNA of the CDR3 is TGTGCCAGCAGGACAGGGGGACTCGACACCGGGGAGCTGTTTTTT.

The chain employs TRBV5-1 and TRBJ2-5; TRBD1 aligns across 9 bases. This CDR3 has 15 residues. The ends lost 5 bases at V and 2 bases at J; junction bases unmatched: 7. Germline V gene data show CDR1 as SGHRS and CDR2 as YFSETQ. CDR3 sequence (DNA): TGCGCCAGCAGGCGTGTAGGGACAGGGCAAGAGACCCAGTACTTC. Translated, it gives CASRRVGTGQETQYF.

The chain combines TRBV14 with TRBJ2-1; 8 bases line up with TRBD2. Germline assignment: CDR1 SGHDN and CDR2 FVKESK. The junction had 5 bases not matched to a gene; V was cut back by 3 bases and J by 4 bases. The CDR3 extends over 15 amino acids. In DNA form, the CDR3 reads TGTGCCAGCAGCCAGTTCAGCGGGGGTTACAATGAGCAGTTCTTC. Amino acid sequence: CASSQFSGGYNEQFF.

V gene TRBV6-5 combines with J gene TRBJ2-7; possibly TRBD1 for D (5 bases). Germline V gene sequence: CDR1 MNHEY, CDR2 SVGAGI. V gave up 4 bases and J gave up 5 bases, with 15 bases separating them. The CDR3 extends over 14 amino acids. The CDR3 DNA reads TGTGCCAGCAGTTCGGCAGGGCAATCCAACGAGCAGTACTTC. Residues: CASSSAGQSNEQYF.